One sample yielded the 14 T cell receptor beta chains listed below, sequenced in a study of post-analysis software for immune sequencing data. Incorporated into the TCR beta cDNA libraries were unique molecular identifiers, which served to reduce PCR and sequencing biases. TCRdb reanalysed the PCR reads using MiXCR and keeps one entry per CDR3 protein. The repertoire holds hundreds of thousands of distinct CDR3 sequences, 53% seen once, with roughly 4.4% in the top ten. Points from the study as a whole: Comparison of patients with controls showed roughly five TRBV segments more frequent in patients, TRBV5-6, TRBV5-1 and TRBV20-1 among them.

The antigens of these receptors remain unknown. Sequencing used blood. These receptors originate from a girl between 10 and 17 years old with multiple sclerosis.

The genes are TRBV4-2 and TRBJ1-1; D is unclear. V was trimmed by 0 bases and J by 1 base, leaving 21 bases between them. There are 19 residues in the CDR3. Germline-derived CDR1 and CDR2 are LGHNA and YNFKEQ. The CDR3 coding sequence is TGTGCCAGCAGCCAAGAGGCTTCGGGCAGCGCCCGATGGAACACTGAAGCTTTCTTT. Translation gives CASSQEASGSARWNTEAFF.

The rearrangement joins TRBV13 to TRBJ2-1; 7 nucleotides line up with TRBD1. Germline V lookup: CDR1 PRHDT, CDR2 FYEKMQ (reference sequence). V was clipped by 5 bases and J by 5 bases; unmatched bases: 9. The CDR3 is made up of 15 amino acids. CDR3 region: CASSRGWGTDNEQFF. The CDR3 region has the DNA TGTGCCAGCAGCCGCGGGTGGGGGACAGACAATGAGCAGTTCTTC.

The V and J genes are TRBV7-9 and TRBJ2-7, with TRBD1 matching over 9 bases. The J call is in doubt because the DNA end fits TRBJ2-5 better. Germline V CDR1 and CDR2: SEHNR, FQNEAQ (reference sequence). The CDR3 is 17 residues long. In nucleotides, the CDR3 is TGTGCCAGCAGCCTGACCGGTAACAGGGGGCGGCAAGAGACCCAGTACTTC. Protein sequence: CASSLTGNRGRQETQYF.

The V gene is TRBV5-1, the J gene TRBJ2-1; TRBD2 aligns across 8 bases. This CDR3 has 15 residues. The V gene's germline CDR1 is SGHRS and CDR2 YFSETQ. Trimming removed 5 bases from V and 2 bases from J; junction bases left unmatched: 6. DNA for the CDR3: TGCGCCAGCAGTCATAGCGGGAATACCTACAATGAGCAGTTCTTC. It encodes CASSHSGNTYNEQFF.

The chain recombines TRBV7-2 with TRBJ2-7, with unresolved D. Germline assignment: CDR1 SGHTA and CDR2 FQGNSA. The V end lost 2 bases, the J end lost 0 bases, and 14 bases lay between the germline ends. The CDR3 is made up of 16 amino acids. The DNA of the CDR3 is TGTGCCAGCAGCTTACAATCCGCGACCGGCTCCTACGAGCAGTACTTC. This codes for CASSLQSATGSYEQYF. The full variable domain, completed using reference TRBV7-2 and TRBJ2-7, is GAGVSQSPSNKVTEKGKDVELRCDPISGHTALYWYRQSLGQGLEFLIYFQGNSAPDKSGLPSDRFSAERTGGSVSTLTIQRTQQEDSAVYLCASSLQSATGSYEQYFGPGTRLTVT.

This chain joins TRBV20-1 and TRBJ2-3, with 9 bases aligning to TRBD1. The CDR3 has 14 residues. Germline values: CDR1 DFQATT, CDR2 SNEGSKA (reference sequence). Losses at the gene ends were 4 bases for V and 4 bases for J; bases not matched to a gene: 6. The CDR3 sequence: CSATGTGRADTQYF. In DNA, the CDR3 is TGCAGTGCTACCGGGACAGGGAGGGCAGATACGCAGTATTTT.

The chain is built from TRBV5-1 and TRBJ2-3; D may be TRBD1 (6 bases). Looked up from germline, CDR1 is SGHRS and CDR2 is YFSETQ. The CDR3 is 15 amino acids. The V end was cut by 0 bases, the J end by 2 bases, with 10 bases between. DNA for the CDR3: TGCGCCAGCAGCTTGGCACAGGGAAACACAGATACGCAGTATTTT. The encoded protein is CASSLAQGNTDTQYF.

The chain's CDR3 is CAINQGVTPYEQYF. CDR3 bases: TGTGCCATCAACCAGGGTGTTACTCCCTACGAGCAGTACTTC. J is TRBJ2-7 and V is TRBV10-3, with D possibly TRBD1 on 5 matching bases. V was trimmed by 7 bases and J by 2 bases, leaving 15 bases between them. The CDR3 runs 14 residues. Germline CDR1 reads ENHRY; CDR2 reads SYGVKD.

The rearrangement joins TRBV6-6 to TRBJ1-5; TRBD1 aligns across 8 bases. J was trimmed by 5 bases and V by 2 bases; bases with no gene match: 5. The CDR3 sequence is 15 residues long. Germline CDR1 is MNHNY and CDR2 is SVGAGI (reference sequence). The CDR3 bases are TGTGCCAGCAGTTACGCAGGGGGCCGGCATCAGCCCCAGCATTTT. As protein: CASSYAGGRHQPQHF.

This chain connects TRBV20-1 to TRBJ2-7, with TRBD2 as a possible D gene (6 bases). The CDR3 loop spans 14 amino acids. Trimming cost V 5 bases and J 6 bases, with 20 bases left between them. CDR1 DFQATT and CDR2 SNEGSKA come from the germline V gene (reference sequence). This CDR3 reads CSADGGPRASEQYF. CDR3 bases: TGCAGTGCTGACGGGGGTCCCAGGGCCTCCGAGCAGTACTTC.

V gene TRBV12-3 or TRBV12-4 combines with J gene TRBJ1-2; TRBD1 is a possible D gene (6 bases). Deletions cut 6 bases from V and 4 bases from J, with 12 bases between. The CDR3 sequence is 13 residues long. The chain's CDR3 is CASSLQGCYGYTF. CDR3 in DNA: TGTGCCAGCAGCCTCCAGGGGTGCTATGGCTACACCTTC.

This clonotype was counted only a few times. This rearrangement joins TRBV18 to TRBJ2-5, with 14 bases aligning to TRBD2. Per the germline V gene, CDR1 is KGHSH and CDR2 is LQKENI. V lost 3 bases, J lost 5 bases, and 5 bases stayed unmatched. The CDR3 is made up of 16 amino acids. Here the CDR3 DNA reads TGTGCCAGCTCACCGGGGACTAGCGGGAGCTGGGAGACCCAGTACTTC. Translation gives CASSPGTSGSWETQYF.

The V call is TRBV20-1, the J call TRBJ2-1; TRBD1 agrees at 8 bases. Trimming took 6 bases from V and 7 from J; bases not matched to a gene: 14. Germline loops: CDR1 DFQATT, CDR2 SNEGSKA (reference sequence). This CDR3 comprises 15 residues. The CDR3 loop is CSAQFPGGSQNEQFF. CDR3 coding DNA: TGCAGTGCCCAATTCCCAGGGGGCTCTCAAAATGAGCAGTTCTTC.

This clonotype appeared a few times. This chain joins TRBV20-1 and TRBJ2-7; D gene uncertain. V lost 5 bases to trimming and J lost 4 bases, with 15 bases between them. The CDR3 is 13 amino acids. CDR1 is DFQATT, CDR2 SNEGSKA, per germline (reference sequence). The CDR3 loop is CSAAMAVNYEQYF. Written as DNA, the CDR3 is TGCAGTGCTGCCATGGCAGTTAATTACGAGCAGTACTTC.